These 4 T cell receptor beta chains originate from one sample sequenced in a study of PD-1 blockade in classical Hodgkin lymphoma. Sequencing used immunoSEQ multiplex PCR; TCRdb keeps in-frame clones, though not all of them. The sample consists of roughly 8,500 clones, 87% of them appearing once. Time point of the sample: cycle 4 day 1 (C4D1), after more than five weeks of nivolumab. All trial patients relapsed after autologous stem cell transplantation. The source was peripheral blood mononuclear cells (PBMCs), collected before the fourth cycle of nivolumab. The receptors here all came from a human donor with classical Hodgkin lymphoma.

The table lists this clone with a count of one. The CDR3 DNA reads TGCGCCAGCAGCGCCTCGGGGAACACTGAAGCTTTCTTT. This sequence encodes CASSASGNTEAFF. The chain uses TRBV5-1 and TRBJ1-1; no clear D gene. Trimming cost V 4 bases and J 1 base, with 8 bases left between them. The CDR3 runs 13 residues. Germline V CDR1 and CDR2: SGHRS, YFSETQ.

V and J are TRBV7-2 and TRBJ2-7; 7 nucleotides agree with TRBD2. The V gene end was trimmed by 2 bases and the J gene end by 2 bases; junction bases not matched to a gene: 6. The CDR3 is 15 amino acids. Germline V gene sequence: CDR1 SGHTA, CDR2 FQGNSA. CDR3 bases: TGTGCCAGCAGCTTATGGCTAGCGGTAACCTACGAGCAGTACTTC. This encodes CASSLWLAVTYEQYF.

This sequence joins TRBV2 and TRBJ1-1; 9 bases are a match to TRBD1. The V gene end was trimmed by 4 bases and the J gene end by 5 bases; junction bases not matched to a gene: 2. CDR3 size: 13 residues. Germline CDR1 and CDR2: SNHLY and FYNNEI. The DNA for the CDR3 is TGTGCCAGCAGTGCCGACAGGGGGACTGAAGCTTTCTTT. This encodes CASSADRGTEAFF.

V is TRBV7-3 and J is TRBJ1-2; D call uncertain. Germline-derived CDR1 and CDR2 are SGHTA and FQGTGA. This CDR3 contains 15 residues. The V end was cut by 1 base, the J end by 0 bases, with 9 bases between. DNA for the CDR3: TGTGCCAGCAGCTTAAGCGGCAGCGCTAACTATGGCTACACCTTC. Translated: CASSLSGSANYGYTF.